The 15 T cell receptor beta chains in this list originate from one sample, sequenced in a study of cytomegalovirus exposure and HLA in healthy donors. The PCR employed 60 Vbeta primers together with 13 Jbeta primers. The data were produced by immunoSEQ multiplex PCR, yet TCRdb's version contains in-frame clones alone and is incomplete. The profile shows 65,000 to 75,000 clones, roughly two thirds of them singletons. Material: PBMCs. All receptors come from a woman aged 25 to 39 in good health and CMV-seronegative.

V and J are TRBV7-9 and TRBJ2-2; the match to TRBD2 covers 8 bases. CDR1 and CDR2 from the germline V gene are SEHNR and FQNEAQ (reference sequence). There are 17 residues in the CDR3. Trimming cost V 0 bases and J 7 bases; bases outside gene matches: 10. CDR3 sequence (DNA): TGTGCCAGCAGCTTAGCCCGGACTAGCAGCGTAGGCGGGGAGCTGTTTTTT. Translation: CASSLARTSSVGGELFF. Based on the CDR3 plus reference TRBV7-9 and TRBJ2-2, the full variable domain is DTGVSQNPRHKITKRGQNVTFRCDPISEHNRLYWYRQTLGQGPEFLTYFQNEAQLEKSRLLSDRFSAERPKGSFSTLEIQRTEQGDSAMYLCASSLARTSSVGGELFFGEGSRLTVL.

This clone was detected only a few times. CDR3 sequence: CASSASRGGSTEAFF. The DNA of the CDR3 is TGTGCCAGCAGCGCTTCTCGGGGGGGGAGCACTGAAGCTTTCTTT. The rearrangement uses TRBV7-6 and TRBJ1-1; D might be TRBD1 (5 bases). Trimming stripped 5 bases from V and 4 bases from J, with 17 bases between. Looked up from germline, CDR1 is SGHVS and CDR2 is FNYEAQ. There are 15 residues in the CDR3.

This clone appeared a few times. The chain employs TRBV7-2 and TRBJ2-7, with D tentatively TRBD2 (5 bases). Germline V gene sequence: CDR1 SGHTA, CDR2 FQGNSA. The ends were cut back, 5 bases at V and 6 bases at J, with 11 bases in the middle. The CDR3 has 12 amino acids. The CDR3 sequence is CASSITSSEQYF. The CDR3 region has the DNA TGTGCCAGCAGCATTACTAGTTCCGAGCAGTACTTC.

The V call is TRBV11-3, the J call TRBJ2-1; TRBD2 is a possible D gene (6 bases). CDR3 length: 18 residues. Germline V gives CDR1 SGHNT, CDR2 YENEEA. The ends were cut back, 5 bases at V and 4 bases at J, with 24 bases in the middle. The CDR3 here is CASSTPALAYALYNEQFF. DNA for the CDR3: TGTGCCAGCAGCACCCCGGCACTAGCTTATGCCCTTTACAATGAGCAGTTCTTC.

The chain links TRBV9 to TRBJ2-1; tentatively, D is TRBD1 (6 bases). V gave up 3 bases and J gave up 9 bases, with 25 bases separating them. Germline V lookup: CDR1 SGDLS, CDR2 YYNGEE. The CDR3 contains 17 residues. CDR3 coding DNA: TGTGCCAGCAGCGATTCTCCGGGACACCCAGTCGGTAGTGAGCAGTTCTTC. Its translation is CASSDSPGHPVGSEQFF.

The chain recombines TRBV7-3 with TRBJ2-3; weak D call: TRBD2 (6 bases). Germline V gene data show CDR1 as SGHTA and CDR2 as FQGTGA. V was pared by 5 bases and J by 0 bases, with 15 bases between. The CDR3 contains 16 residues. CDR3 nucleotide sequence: TGTGCCAGCAGCCCCGGGGTAGCGGTAAGCACAGATACGCAGTATTTT. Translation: CASSPGVAVSTDTQYF. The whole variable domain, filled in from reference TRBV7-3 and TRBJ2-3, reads GAGVSQTPSNKVTEKGKYVELRCDPISGHTALYWYRQSLGQGPEFLIYFQGTGAADDSGLPNDRFFAVRPEGSVSTLKIQRTERGDSAVYLCASSPGVAVSTDTQYFGPGTRLTVL.

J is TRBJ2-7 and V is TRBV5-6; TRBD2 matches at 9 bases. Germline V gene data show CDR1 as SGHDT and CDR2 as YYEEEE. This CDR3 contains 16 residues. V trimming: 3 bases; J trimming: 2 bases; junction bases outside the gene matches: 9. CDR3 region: CASSWRAGGQTYEQYF. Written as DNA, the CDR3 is TGTGCCAGCAGCTGGAGAGCGGGGGGCCAGACCTACGAGCAGTACTTC.

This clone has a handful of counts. CDR3 coding DNA: TGCAGCGTTCTGTTACATTCTGGGTCGGGCGAGCAGTACTTC. Protein: CSVLLHSGSGEQYF. V and J are TRBV29-1 and TRBJ2-7; D unclear. Germline loops: CDR1 SQVTM, CDR2 ANQGSEA. This CDR3 has 14 residues. With 5 bases removed from V and 6 bases from J, the gap between germline ends came to 20 bases.

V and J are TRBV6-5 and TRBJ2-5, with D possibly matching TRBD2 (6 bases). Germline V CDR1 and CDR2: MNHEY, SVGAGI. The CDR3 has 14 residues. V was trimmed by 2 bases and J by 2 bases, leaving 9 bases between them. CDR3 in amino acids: CASSYEAGQETQYF. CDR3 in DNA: TGTGCCAGCAGTTACGAAGCGGGTCAAGAGACCCAGTACTTC.

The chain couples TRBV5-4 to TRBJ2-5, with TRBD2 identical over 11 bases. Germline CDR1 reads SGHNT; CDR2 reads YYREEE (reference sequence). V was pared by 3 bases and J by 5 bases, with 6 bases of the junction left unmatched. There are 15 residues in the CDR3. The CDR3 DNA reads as TGTGCCAGCAGCTCTAGCGGGGGGCTAGGGGAGACCCAGTACTTC. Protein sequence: CASSSSGGLGETQYF. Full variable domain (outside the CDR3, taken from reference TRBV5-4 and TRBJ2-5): ETGVTQSPTHLIKTRGQQVTLRCSSQSGHNTVSWYQQALGQGPQFIFQYYREEENGRGNFPPRFSGLQFPNYSSELNVNALELDDSALYLCASSSSGGLGETQYFGPGTRLLVL.

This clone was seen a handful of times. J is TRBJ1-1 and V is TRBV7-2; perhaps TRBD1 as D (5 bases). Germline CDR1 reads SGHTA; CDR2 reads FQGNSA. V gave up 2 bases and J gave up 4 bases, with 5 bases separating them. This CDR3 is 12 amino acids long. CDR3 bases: TGTGCCAGCAGCTTAAGGGGCACTGAAGCTTTCTTT. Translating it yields CASSLRGTEAFF.

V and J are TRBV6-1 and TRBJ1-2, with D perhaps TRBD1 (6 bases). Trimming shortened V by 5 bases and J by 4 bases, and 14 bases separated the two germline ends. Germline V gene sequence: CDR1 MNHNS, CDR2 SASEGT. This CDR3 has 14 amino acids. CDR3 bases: TGTGCCAGCAGTTCGACAGGTTCGGTCTATGGCTACACCTTC. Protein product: CASSSTGSVYGYTF.

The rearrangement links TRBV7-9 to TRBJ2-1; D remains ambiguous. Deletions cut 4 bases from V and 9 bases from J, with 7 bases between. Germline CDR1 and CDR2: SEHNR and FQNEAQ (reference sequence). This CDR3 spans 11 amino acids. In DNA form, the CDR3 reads TGTGCCAGCAGCTGGGCTATTGAGCAGTTCTTC. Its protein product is CASSWAIEQFF.

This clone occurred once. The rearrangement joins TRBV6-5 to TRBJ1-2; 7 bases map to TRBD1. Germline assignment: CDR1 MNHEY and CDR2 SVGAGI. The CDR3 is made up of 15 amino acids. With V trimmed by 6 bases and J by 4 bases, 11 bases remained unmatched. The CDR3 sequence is CASSQGQRKTYGYTF. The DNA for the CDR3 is TGTGCCAGCAGCCAGGGACAGCGGAAGACCTATGGCTACACCTTC.

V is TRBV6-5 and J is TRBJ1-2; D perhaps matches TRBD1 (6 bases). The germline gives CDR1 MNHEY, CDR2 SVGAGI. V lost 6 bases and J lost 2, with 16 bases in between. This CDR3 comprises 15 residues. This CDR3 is CASSLQKTGNYGYTF. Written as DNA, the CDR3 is TGTGCCAGCAGCTTACAAAAGACAGGCAACTATGGCTACACCTTC.